The next 4 T cell receptor beta chains were all read from a single sample in a study of T-cell memory formation after mild COVID-19. From the 5' RACE reads, TCRdb called clonotypes with MiXCR, one entry per CDR3 protein. The sample includes about 130,000 distinct CDR3 sequences, around 6.3% of them seen just once. Sequencing was done on a sample of PBMCs or a T cell subset sorted from them (not recorded which). The receptors here all came from an adult woman who had mild COVID-19 (a few samples of this study predate the infection). Cell type and time point are not known.

This clonotype was detected a few times. The chain recombines TRBV20-1 with TRBJ1-2; D gene ambiguous. The CDR3 loop spans 17 amino acids. Germline V gene lookup returns CDR1 DFQATT and CDR2 SNEGSKA (reference sequence). Trimming pared 1 base from V and 8 bases from J, leaving 26 bases between. CDR3 sequence: CSARVVGSLGLLRGYTF. CDR3 sequence (DNA): TGCAGTGCTAGAGTTGTGGGCTCTCTGGGCCTCCTCCGGGGCTACACCTTC.

This clonotype has a handful of counts. The chain employs TRBV18 and TRBJ2-1; 9 nucleotides match TRBD1. Looked up from germline, CDR1 is KGHSH and CDR2 is LQKENI. J gave up 9 bases and V 3 bases, and 3 bases lay outside the gene matches. The CDR3 covers 13 residues. This CDR3 is CASSPKDRGEQFF. The CDR3 region has the DNA TGTGCCAGCTCACCGAAGGACAGGGGTGAGCAGTTCTTC.

This clonotype was observed at least ten times. This chain connects TRBV12-3 or TRBV12-4 to TRBJ1-4, with 8 bases aligning to TRBD1. Trimming cost V 6 bases and J 7 bases; bases outside gene matches: 7. This CDR3 has 14 amino acids. CDR3 sequence reads: CASSLSGGGEKLFF. The CDR3, as DNA: TGTGCCAGCAGCCTCTCAGGGGGCGGTGAAAAACTGTTTTTT.

This clonotype was picked up a small number of times. The chain links TRBV20-1 to TRBJ2-6; D might be TRBD2 (5 bases). The V end lost 3 bases, the J end lost 2 bases, and 11 bases lay between the germline ends. The CDR3 covers 15 residues. From germline, CDR1 is DFQATT and CDR2 SNEGSKA (reference sequence). The CDR3 bases are TGCAGTGCTAGTAGGACTCTTACTGGGGCCAACGTCCTGACTTTC. This gives the protein CSASRTLTGANVLTF.